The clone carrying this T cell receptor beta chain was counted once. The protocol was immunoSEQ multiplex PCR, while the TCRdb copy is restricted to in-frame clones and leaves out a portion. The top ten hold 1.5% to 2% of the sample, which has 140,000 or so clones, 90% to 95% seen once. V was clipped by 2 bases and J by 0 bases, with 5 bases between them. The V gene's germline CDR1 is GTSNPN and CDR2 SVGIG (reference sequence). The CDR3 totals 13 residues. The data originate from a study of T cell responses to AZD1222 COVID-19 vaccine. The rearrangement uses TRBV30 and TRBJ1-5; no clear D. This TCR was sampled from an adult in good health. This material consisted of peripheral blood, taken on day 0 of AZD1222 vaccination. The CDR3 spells CAWSILSNQPQHF. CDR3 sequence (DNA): TGTGCCTGGAGTATCCTTAGCAATCAGCCCCAGCATTTT. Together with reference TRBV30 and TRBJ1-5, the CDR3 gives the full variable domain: SQTIHQWPATLVQPVGSPLSLECTVEGTSNPNLYWYRQAAGRGLQLLFYSVGIGQISSEVPQNLSASRPQDRQFILSSKKLLLSDSGFYLCAWSILSNQPQHFGDGTRLSIL.